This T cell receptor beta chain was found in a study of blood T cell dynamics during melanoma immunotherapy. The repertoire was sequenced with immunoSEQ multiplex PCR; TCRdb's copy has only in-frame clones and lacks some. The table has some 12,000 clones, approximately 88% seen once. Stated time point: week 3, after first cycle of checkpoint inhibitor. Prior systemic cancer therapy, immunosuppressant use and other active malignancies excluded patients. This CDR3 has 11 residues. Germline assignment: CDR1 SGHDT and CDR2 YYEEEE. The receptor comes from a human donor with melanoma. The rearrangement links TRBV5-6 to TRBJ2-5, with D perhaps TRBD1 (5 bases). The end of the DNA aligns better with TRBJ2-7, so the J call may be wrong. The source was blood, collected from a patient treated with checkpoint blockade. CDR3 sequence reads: CASSRGYEQYF. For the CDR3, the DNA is TGTGCCAGCAGCAGGGGTTACGAGCAGTACTTC.